This T cell receptor (beta chain) was recovered during a study of blood T cell repertoires in COVID-19. This CDR3 comprises 15 residues. The V gene end was trimmed by 2 bases and the J gene end by 1 base; junction bases not matched to a gene: 4. Germline CDR1 is MGHRA and CDR2 is YSYEKL. This clone occurred a few times. Profiled with immunoSEQ multiplex PCR; TCRdb holds only in-frame clones, not every one. Of fewer than 300,000 clones in the sample, 80% to 90% are singletons; the top ten hold roughly 0.8%. The specimen sequenced was peripheral blood. This TCR was sampled from a man aged 25 to 40 with acute or convalescent COVID-19. This chain uses TRBV4-1 with TRBJ2-7, with 8 bases fitting TRBD1. For the CDR3, the DNA is TGCGCCAGCAGCCAACCTTGGGACAGGTCCTACGAGCAGTACTTC. As protein: CASSQPWDRSYEQYF.